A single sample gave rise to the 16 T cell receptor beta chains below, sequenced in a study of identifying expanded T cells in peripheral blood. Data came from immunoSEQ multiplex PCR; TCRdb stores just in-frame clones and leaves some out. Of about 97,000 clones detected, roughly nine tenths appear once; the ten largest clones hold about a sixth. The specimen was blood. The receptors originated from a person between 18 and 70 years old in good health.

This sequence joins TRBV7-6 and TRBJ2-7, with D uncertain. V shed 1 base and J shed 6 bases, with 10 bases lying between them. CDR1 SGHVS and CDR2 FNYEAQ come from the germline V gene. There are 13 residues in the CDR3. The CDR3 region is CASSLVLGSEQYF. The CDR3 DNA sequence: TGTGCCAGCAGCTTAGTGTTAGGGTCCGAGCAGTACTTC. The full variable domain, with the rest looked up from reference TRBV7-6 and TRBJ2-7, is GAGVSQSPRYKVTKRGQDVALRCDPISGHVSLYWYRQALGQGPEFLTYFNYEAQQDKSGLPNDRFSAERPEGSISTLTIQRTEQRDSAMYRCASSLVLGSEQYFGPGTRLTVT.

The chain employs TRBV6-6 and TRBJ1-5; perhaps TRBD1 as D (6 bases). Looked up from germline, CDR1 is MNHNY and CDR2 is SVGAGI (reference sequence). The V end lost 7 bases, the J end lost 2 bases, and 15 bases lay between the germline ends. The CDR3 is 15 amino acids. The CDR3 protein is CASIEGVGGNQPQHF. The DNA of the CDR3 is TGTGCCAGCATTGAGGGGGTCGGCGGCAATCAGCCCCAGCATTTT.

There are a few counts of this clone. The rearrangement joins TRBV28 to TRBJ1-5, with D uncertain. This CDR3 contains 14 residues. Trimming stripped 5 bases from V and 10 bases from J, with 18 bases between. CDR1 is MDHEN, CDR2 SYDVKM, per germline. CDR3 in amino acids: CASSTRTEIEPQHF. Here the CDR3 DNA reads TGTGCCAGCAGTACCCGGACGGAGATCGAACCCCAGCATTTT.

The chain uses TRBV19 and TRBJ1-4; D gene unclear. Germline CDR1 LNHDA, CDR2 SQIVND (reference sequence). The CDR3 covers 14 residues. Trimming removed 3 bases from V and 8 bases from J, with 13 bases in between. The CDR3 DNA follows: TGTGCCAGTAGTATTGGTGCTGGCCCGGAAAAACTGTTTTTT. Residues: CASSIGAGPEKLFF.

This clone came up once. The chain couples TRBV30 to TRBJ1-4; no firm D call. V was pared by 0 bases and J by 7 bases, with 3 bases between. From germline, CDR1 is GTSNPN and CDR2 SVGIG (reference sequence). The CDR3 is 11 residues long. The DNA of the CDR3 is TGTGCCTGGAGTGTACGTGAAAAACTGTTTTTT. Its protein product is CAWSVREKLFF.

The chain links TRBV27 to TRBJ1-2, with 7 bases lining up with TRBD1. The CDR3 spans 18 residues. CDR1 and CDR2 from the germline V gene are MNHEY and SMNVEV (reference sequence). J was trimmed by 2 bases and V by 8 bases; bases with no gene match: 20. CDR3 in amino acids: CASPPYSRTGPLNYGYTF. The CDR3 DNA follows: TGTGCCAGCCCCCCATACTCGAGGACAGGACCCTTAAACTATGGCTACACCTTC.

As DNA, the CDR3 is TGTGCCAGCAGACAAGCAAGCTCCTATAATTCACCCCTCCACTTT. Translated, it gives CASRQASSYNSPLHF. The chain recombines TRBV6-5 with TRBJ1-6; the D is unclear. The CDR3 totals 15 residues. Germline values: CDR1 MNHEY, CDR2 SVGAGI. Between the trimmed V and J ends, which lost 6 bases and 0 bases, there was a span of 9 bases.

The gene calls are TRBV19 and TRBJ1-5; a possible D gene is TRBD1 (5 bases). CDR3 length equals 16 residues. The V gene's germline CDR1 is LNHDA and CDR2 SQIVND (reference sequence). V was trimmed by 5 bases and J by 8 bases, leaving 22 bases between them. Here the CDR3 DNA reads TGTGCCAGTAGTTCAAGGAAAGGGGCAGTCAGGGAGCCCCAGCATTTT. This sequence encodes CASSSRKGAVREPQHF.

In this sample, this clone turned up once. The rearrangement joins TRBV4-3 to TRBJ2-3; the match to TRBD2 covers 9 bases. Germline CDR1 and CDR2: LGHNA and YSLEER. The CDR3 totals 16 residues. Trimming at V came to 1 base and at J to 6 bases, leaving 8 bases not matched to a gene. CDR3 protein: CASSQGVAGALDTQYF. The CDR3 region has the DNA TGCGCCAGCAGCCAAGGGGTAGCGGGGGCCTTGGATACGCAGTATTTT.

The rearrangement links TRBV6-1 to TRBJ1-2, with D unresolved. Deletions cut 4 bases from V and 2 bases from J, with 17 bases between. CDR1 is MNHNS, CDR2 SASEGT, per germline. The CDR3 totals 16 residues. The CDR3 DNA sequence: TGTGCCAGCAGTGTCGCACCCCCGGTGTACAACTATGGCTACACCTTC. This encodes CASSVAPPVYNYGYTF.

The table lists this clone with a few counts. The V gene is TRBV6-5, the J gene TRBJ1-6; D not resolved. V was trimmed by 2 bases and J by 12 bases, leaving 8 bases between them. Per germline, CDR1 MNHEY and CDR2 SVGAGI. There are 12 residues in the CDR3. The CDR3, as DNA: TGTGCCAGCAGTTACGCAAGAGGACCCCTCCACTTT. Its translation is CASSYARGPLHF.

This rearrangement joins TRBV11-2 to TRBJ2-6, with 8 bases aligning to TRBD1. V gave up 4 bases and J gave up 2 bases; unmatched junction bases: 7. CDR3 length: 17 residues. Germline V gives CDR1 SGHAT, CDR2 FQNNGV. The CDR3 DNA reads TGTGCCAGCAGCTCCGGGACAGGATTACCTGGGGCCAACGTCCTGACTTTC. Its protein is CASSSGTGLPGANVLTF.

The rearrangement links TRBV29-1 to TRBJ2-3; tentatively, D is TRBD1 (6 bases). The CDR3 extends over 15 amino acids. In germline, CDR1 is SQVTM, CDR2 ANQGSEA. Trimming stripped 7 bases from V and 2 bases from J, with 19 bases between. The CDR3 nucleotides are TGCAGCGCCCCCTCAGCTGCAGGGGCCACAGATACGCAGTATTTT. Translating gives CSAPSAAGATDTQYF.

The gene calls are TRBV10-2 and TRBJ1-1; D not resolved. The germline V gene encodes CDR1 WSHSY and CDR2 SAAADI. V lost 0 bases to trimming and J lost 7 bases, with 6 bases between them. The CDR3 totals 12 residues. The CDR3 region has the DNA TGCGCCAGCAGTGAGTCGCGGAGTGAAGCTTTCTTT. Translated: CASSESRSEAFF.

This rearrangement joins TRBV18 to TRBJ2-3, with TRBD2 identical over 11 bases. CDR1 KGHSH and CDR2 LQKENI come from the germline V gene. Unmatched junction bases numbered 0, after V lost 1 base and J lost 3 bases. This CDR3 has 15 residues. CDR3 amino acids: CASSPRLAGTDTQYF. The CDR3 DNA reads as TGTGCCAGCTCACCACGACTAGCGGGGACAGATACGCAGTATTTT.

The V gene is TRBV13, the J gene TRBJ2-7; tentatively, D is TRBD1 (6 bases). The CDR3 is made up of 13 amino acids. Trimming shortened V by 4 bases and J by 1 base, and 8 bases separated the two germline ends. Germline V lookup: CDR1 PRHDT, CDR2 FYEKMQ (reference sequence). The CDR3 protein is CASSSGQSYEQYF. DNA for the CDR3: TGTGCCAGCAGCTCTGGACAGTCCTACGAGCAGTACTTC.